This TCR beta chain was sequenced during a study of CD8 T cells in ankylosing spondylitis. Germline V lookup: CDR1 GTSNPN, CDR2 SVGIG (reference sequence). The CDR3 sequence is 15 residues long. The V gene end was trimmed by 3 bases and the J gene end by 6 bases; junction bases not matched to a gene: 9. A single record per CDR3 protein comes from TCRdb applying MiXCR to the 5' RACE reads. The sample includes over 150,000 distinct CDR3 sequences, 15% to 20% seen only once; the top ten take around 4%. This clonotype was recorded many times. J is TRBJ1-5 and V is TRBV30; 9 positions agree with TRBD1. The sample comprised blood, either unsorted or a sorted T cell fraction (not recorded which). The receptor was isolated from a male donor aged 10 to 35 with ankylosing spondylitis or in good health (not recorded which). CDR3 nucleotide sequence: TGTGCCTGGAGCGCCGGGACAGGGTCTGGTCAGCCCCAGCATTTT. Translating it yields CAWSAGTGSGQPQHF. Full variable domain (outside the CDR3, taken from reference TRBV30 and TRBJ1-5): SQTIHQWPATLVQPVGSPLSLECTVEGTSNPNLYWYRQAAGRGLQLLFYSVGIGQISSEVPQNLSASRPQDRQFILSSKKLLLSDSGFYLCAWSAGTGSGQPQHFGDGTRLSIL.